This T cell receptor (beta chain) was identified during a study of tumor-infiltrating lymphocytes in localized non-small cell lung cancer. Study-wide results and caveats: Immunotypes IM1 and IM2 had similar TCR-derived T-cell fractions.

The repertoire was sequenced with immunoSEQ multiplex PCR; TCRdb's copy has only in-frame clones and lacks some. The repertoire holds about 13,000 clones, 79% seen once, with under 15% in the top ten. The CDR3 consists of 15 residues. The germline V gene encodes CDR1 GTSNPN and CDR2 SVGIG (reference sequence). The germline V and J ends were trimmed by 1 base and 4 bases, with 11 bases remaining between them. Of note for this clone: Antigen specificity is unknown.

Sequenced material: lung tumor tissue. The TCR was taken from a human donor with non-small cell lung cancer. The V call is TRBV30, the J call TRBJ1-6; maybe TRBD1 (6 bases). CDR3 DNA: TGTGCCTGGAGTGCCCGGGGGCTATATAATTCACCCCTCCACTTT. This encodes CAWSARGLYNSPLHF.